The rows below give T cell receptor beta chains drawn from one sample of a study of Graves' ophthalmopathy and Graves' hyperthyroidism. Via MiXCR, TCRdb re-called the multiplex PCR reads, giving one row per CDR3 protein. The table lists around 1.1 million distinct CDR3 sequences, about 40% of them singletons, with 11% in the top ten. The specimen sequenced was peripheral blood or thyroid tissue (not recorded which). These receptors came from an adult man with Graves' hyperthyroidism. CDR3s include the opening cysteine and the closing phenylalanine or tryptophan. D genes are given only for firm matches. Clone size is stated in some rows and not others, as once, few, many or a class when expanded.

size: once; J: TRBJ2-3; D: -; V: TRBV7-9; DNA: TGTGCCAGCAGCCAGCGGCTCACAGATACGCAGTATTTT; CDR3: CASSQRLTDTQYF
size: -; J: TRBJ1-1; D: -; V: TRBV27; DNA: TGTGCCAGCAGTTTACCTCCTACGAACACTGAAGCTTTCTTT; CDR3: CASSLPPTNTEAFF
size: many; J: TRBJ1-5; D: TRBD1; V: TRBV7-9; DNA: TGTGCCAGCAGCCCGGACAGGTACAATCAGCCCCAGCATTTT; CDR3: CASSPDRYNQPQHF
size: -; J: TRBJ2-6; D: -; V: TRBV7-9; DNA: TGTGCCAGCAGCACCCCTTCCCTTACCTCCTCTGGGGCCAACGTCCTGACTTTC; CDR3: CASSTPSLTSSGANVLTF
size: -; J: TRBJ2-7; D: -; V: TRBV30; DNA: TGTGCCTGGACCTCAGGGAAAGGATCCGAGCAGTACTTC; CDR3: CAWTSGKGSEQYF
size: -; J: TRBJ1-5; D: -; V: TRBV28; DNA: TGTGCCAGCAGTTTTTCGGGGCTGGATAGCAATCAGCCCCAGCATTTT; CDR3: CASSFSGLDSNQPQHF
size: -; J: TRBJ1-2; D: -; V: TRBV7-9; DNA: TGTGCCAGCAGCTTAGCAGGTAGGGCACATGGCTACACCTTC; CDR3: CASSLAGRAHGYTF
size: -; J: TRBJ1-5; D: -; V: TRBV7-9; DNA: TGTGCCAGCAGCTTAGGGTGGAGGCTACTAAATCAGCCCCAGCATTTT; CDR3: CASSLGWRLLNQPQHF
size: few; J: TRBJ1-1; D: -; V: TRBV28; DNA: TGTGCCAGCCACTACGGGAACACTGAAGCTTTCTTT; CDR3: CASHYGNTEAFF
size: -; J: TRBJ2-2; D: TRBD2; V: TRBV20-1; DNA: TGCAGTGCTAGAGGAGGAGAGCGGGAGAGGACCGGGGAGCTGTTTTTT; CDR3: CSARGGERERTGELFF
size: few; J: TRBJ1-1; D: -; V: TRBV29-1; DNA: TGCAGCTCCGGTCCTGCCGGGGCTGAAGCTTTCTTT; CDR3: CSSGPAGAEAFF
size: -; J: TRBJ2-2; D: -; V: TRBV20-1; DNA: TGCAGTGCTGAGGGTCGGCACACCGGGGAGCTGTTTTTT; CDR3: CSAEGRHTGELFF
size: -; J: TRBJ2-5; D: -; V: TRBV29-1; DNA: TGCAGCGTTGAAGATCGCATAGGACGGGGTGGAGAGACCCAGTACTTC; CDR3: CSVEDRIGRGGETQYF
size: many; J: TRBJ1-1; D: -; V: TRBV12-3/TRBV12-4; DNA: TGTGCCAGCCGGGGCGCTGAAGCTTTCTTT; CDR3: CASRGAEAFF
size: -; J: TRBJ2-7; D: -; V: TRBV9; DNA: TGTGCCAGCAGCGTAGGGACAGCCGGTGGCTACGAGCAGTACTTC; CDR3: CASSVGTAGGYEQYF
size: -; J: TRBJ2-1; D: TRBD1; V: TRBV24-1; DNA: TGTGCCACCAGTGATTCGGGACAGGGCTACTACAATGAGCAGTTCTTC; CDR3: CATSDSGQGYYNEQFF
size: -; J: TRBJ2-5; D: -; V: TRBV7-3; DNA: TGTGCCAGCAGCTTCGACGGGTACCAAGAGACCCAGTACTTC; CDR3: CASSFDGYQETQYF
size: many; J: TRBJ1-4; D: -; V: TRBV2; DNA: TGTGCCAGCAGTGGAACGGGTCGAACGGGTGAAAAACTGTTTTTT; CDR3: CASSGTGRTGEKLFF
size: many; J: TRBJ1-6; D: TRBD1; V: TRBV7-2; DNA: TGTGCCAGCAGCTTAAAGGGGGCGCTTGGTTCACCCCTCCACTTT; CDR3: CASSLKGALGSPLHF
size: many; J: TRBJ1-1; D: -; V: TRBV5-4; DNA: TGTGCCAGCAGCTACGGGAGAATAGGTGAAGCTTTCTTT; CDR3: CASSYGRIGEAFF
size: many; J: TRBJ1-1; D: -; V: TRBV15; DNA: TGTGCCACCAGCCCCGATCGGGCCACGACGATTGAAGCTTTCTTT; CDR3: CATSPDRATTIEAFF
size: -; J: TRBJ1-2; D: TRBD1; V: TRBV12-5; DNA: TGTGCCAGCACCCCGAGAGGGACAGGGCCCTACACCTTC; CDR3: CASTPRGTGPYTF
size: -; J: TRBJ2-7; D: TRBD2; V: TRBV10-2; DNA: TGCGCCAGCACGAGGACTAGCGGGGCCTACGAGCAGTACTTC; CDR3: CASTRTSGAYEQYF
size: -; J: TRBJ1-2; D: -; V: TRBV7-9; DNA: TGCGCCAGCAGCCTGGGAACAGGAGCGAGCTACACCTTC; CDR3: CASSLGTGASYTF
size: -; J: TRBJ2-5; D: -; V: TRBV29-1; DNA: TGCAGCGGGGAAGTGGGGGGACAGAGAAAGGCCCAGTACTTC; CDR3: CSGEVGGQRKAQYF
size: many; J: TRBJ1-6; D: -; V: TRBV6-4; DNA: TGTGCCAGCAGTGATACGGGAAATTCACCCCTCCACTTT; CDR3: CASSDTGNSPLHF
size: -; J: TRBJ2-2; D: -; V: TRBV10-3; DNA: TGTGCCATCAGCACCGGGACTGACGCGAACACCGGGGAGCTGTCTTGG; CDR3: CAISTGTDANTGELSW
size: many; J: TRBJ1-2; D: -; V: TRBV24-1; DNA: TGTGCCACCAGTGATTTGGAGTTAGACTATGGCTACACCTTC; CDR3: CATSDLELDYGYTF
size: -; J: TRBJ1-5; D: -; V: TRBV7-9; DNA: TGTGCCAGCAAGGCCCGACCGAAGCCCCAGCATTTT; CDR3: CASKARPKPQHF
size: -; J: TRBJ2-7; D: -; V: TRBV28; DNA: TGTGCCAGCAGCGGCAGTTTCTTGAACGACTACGAGCAGTACTTC; CDR3: CASSGSFLNDYEQYF
size: many; J: TRBJ2-2; D: TRBD1; V: TRBV24-1; DNA: TGTGCCACCAGTGATTTCGCAGGGGGCCTCACCGGGGAGCTGTTTTTT; CDR3: CATSDFAGGLTGELFF
size: -; J: TRBJ2-2; D: TRBD2; V: TRBV20-1; DNA: TGCAGTGCTAAGCGGGGGGGCGACACCGGGGAGCTGTTTTTT; CDR3: CSAKRGGDTGELFF
size: many; J: TRBJ2-7; D: -; V: TRBV7-9; DNA: TGTGCCAGCGAACAGGGTACCTACGAGCAGTACTTC; CDR3: CASEQGTYEQYF
size: -; J: TRBJ1-1; D: -; V: TRBV14; DNA: TGTGCCAGCAGCCATTACATTAGCACTGAAGCTTTCTTT; CDR3: CASSHYISTEAFF
size: -; J: TRBJ2-5; D: TRBD2; V: TRBV7-9; DNA: TGTGCCAGCAGTGATTGGACCGGGGGGGCCTTAGCGACCCAGTACTTC; CDR3: CASSDWTGGALATQYF
size: many; J: TRBJ1-1; D: -; V: TRBV19; DNA: TGTGCCAGTACCCCGGCTGGGGGGAACACTGAAGCTTTCTTT; CDR3: CASTPAGGNTEAFF
size: once; J: TRBJ1-1; D: -; V: TRBV20-1; DNA: TGCAGTGCCTACAAAAGGGACACTGAAGCTTTCTTT; CDR3: CSAYKRDTEAFF
size: many; J: TRBJ2-5; D: -; V: TRBV5-6; DNA: TGTGCCAGCAGCTTGCGGTTAGGAGGAGGAGAGACCCAGTACTTC; CDR3: CASSLRLGGGETQYF
size: many; J: TRBJ1-4; D: TRBD1; V: TRBV20-1; DNA: TGCAGTGCTAGCCCACAGGGGGCCTTCACGCTGTTTTTT; CDR3: CSASPQGAFTLFF
size: many; J: TRBJ1-2; D: -; V: TRBV7-9; DNA: TGTGCCAGCAGCCTCGACGAATCCCTCTATGGCTACACCTTC; CDR3: CASSLDESLYGYTF
size: many; J: TRBJ2-7; D: -; V: TRBV10-3; DNA: TGTGCCATCAGTTTGAGGGGGTTTCAATCCTACGAGCAGTACTTC; CDR3: CAISLRGFQSYEQYF
size: many; J: TRBJ1-2; D: -; V: TRBV4-1; DNA: TGCGCCAGCAGCCAACTATCCCAACGACGGGGAAACTATGGCTACACCTTC; CDR3: CASSQLSQRRGNYGYTF
size: -; J: TRBJ1-4; D: -; V: TRBV7-6; DNA: TGTGCCAGCAGCTTCCCCGGGTCAGGCGAAAAACTGTTTTTT; CDR3: CASSFPGSGEKLFF
size: many; J: TRBJ2-5; D: -; V: TRBV2; DNA: TGTGCCAGCAGTGGGGTCGAGGCTCTAGGCGGGGAGACCCAGTACTTC; CDR3: CASSGVEALGGETQYF
size: -; J: TRBJ2-5; D: -; V: TRBV7-6; DNA: TGTGCCAGCAGCTCCTCGCAGGGGGGGTTGGAGACCCAGTACTTC; CDR3: CASSSSQGGLETQYF
size: -; J: TRBJ2-5; D: -; V: TRBV10-3; DNA: TGTGCCAGCAGTTCACCGGAGGGAATACAAGAGACCCAGTACTTC; CDR3: CASSSPEGIQETQYF
size: many; J: TRBJ2-2; D: -; V: TRBV10-3; DNA: TGTGCCATCAGTGCTCGTACAGCGAACACCGGGGAGCTGTTTTTT; CDR3: CAISARTANTGELFF
size: -; J: TRBJ2-7; D: TRBD1; V: TRBV25-1; DNA: TGTGCCAGCCTCCGGGACAGGGGGCGAAGGGAGCAGTACTTC; CDR3: CASLRDRGRREQYF
size: many; J: TRBJ2-2; D: TRBD2; V: TRBV14; DNA: TGTGCCAGCAGGAGCGGGGTGAACACCGGGGAGCTGTTTTTT; CDR3: CASRSGVNTGELFF
size: -; J: TRBJ1-1; D: -; V: TRBV7-6; DNA: TGTGCCTGGAGTGTAGGGGCAGCTTGGTGGACTGAAGCTTTCTTT; CDR3: CAWSVGAAWWTEAFF
size: many; J: TRBJ1-5; D: -; V: TRBV15; DNA: TGTGCCACGGCCGGGGCCGTCTATCAGCCCCAGCATTTT; CDR3: CATAGAVYQPQHF
size: many; J: TRBJ1-5; D: -; V: TRBV7-9; DNA: TGTGCCAGCAGCTTAGGAGGGTTCGATCAGCCCCAGCATTTT; CDR3: CASSLGGFDQPQHF
size: -; J: TRBJ2-6; D: -; V: TRBV7-9; DNA: TGTGCCAGCAGCTCCAGGACCGGAGGAGGTTCCGCTGAAGCTTTC; CDR3: CASSSRTGGGSAEAF
size: many; J: TRBJ2-2; D: -; V: TRBV28; DNA: TGTGCCAGCATCCTGGGGCAAAACACCGGGGAGCTGTTTTTT; CDR3: CASILGQNTGELFF
size: many; J: TRBJ1-5; D: -; V: TRBV6-6; DNA: TGTGCCAGTCGAGGACCGAGTAATCAGCCCCAGCATTTT; CDR3: CASRGPSNQPQHF
size: many; J: TRBJ1-2; D: -; V: TRBV13; DNA: TGTGCCAGCAGCTCCCGGGACTCGTCAAATGTCAACTATGGCTACACCTTC; CDR3: CASSSRDSSNVNYGYTF
size: -; J: TRBJ2-2; D: -; V: TRBV20-1; DNA: TGCAGTGCAAACAGGGTTACCGGGGAGCTGTCTTTT; CDR3: CSANRVTGELSF
size: -; J: TRBJ1-2; D: -; V: TRBV5-1; DNA: TGCGCCAGCAGCTTGGAGGCGGTCAACTATGGCTACACCTTC; CDR3: CASSLEAVNYGYTF
size: many; J: TRBJ1-1; D: -; V: TRBV10-3; DNA: TGTGCCATCAGTGAGTTTTCTGAAGCTTTCTTT; CDR3: CAISEFSEAFF